This TCR beta chain was identified in a study of cytomegalovirus exposure and HLA in healthy donors. The overall study: Around 77 million unique TCRs from HLA-typed donors made up an early data release. Findings and limits, study-wide: In a later analysis, TCR beta V- and J-gene trimming was associated with a missense DCLRE1C variant. Differences between HLA loci emerged in a later analysis of TCR association rates, with DRB1 most and HLA-C fewest. Indistinguishable V segments such as TRBV6-2 and TRBV6-3 were excluded.

Amplification used 60 Vbeta primers and 13 Jbeta primers. The data were produced by immunoSEQ multiplex PCR, yet TCRdb's version contains in-frame clones alone and is incomplete. The repertoire holds about 230,000 clones, with 75% to 90% as singletons. As concerns this clone: Its antigen is currently unknown.

The CDR3 has 15 amino acids. The germline V gene has CDR1 SGDLS and CDR2 YYNGEE. With 0 bases removed from V and 8 bases from J, the gap between germline ends came to 14 bases. The TCR sequence derives from a woman aged 18-29 years in good health and CMV-seronegative. The rearrangement uses TRBV9 and TRBJ1-4; unclear D gene. Sequences were obtained from PBMCs. The CDR3, as DNA: TGTGCCAGCAGCGTAGATGCGGGGTTTGGGGAAAAACTGTTTTTT. Its translation: CASSVDAGFGEKLFF.